This T cell receptor beta chain was obtained from a study of blood T cell repertoires in COVID-19. Study information: The cDNA or gDNA used as material had been derived from T cells, B-cell-depleted T cells, or PBMCs.

The method was immunoSEQ multiplex PCR; TCRdb's version includes in-frame clones alone and lacks a portion of them. This table holds about 180,000 clones, 60% to 80% found once. In this sample, this clone turned up once. CDR3 length: 14 residues. The J segment lost 4 bases and the V segment lost 4 bases, leaving 0 bases of the junction unmatched. CDR1 is MRHNA and CDR2 is SNTAGT in the germline V gene. The sequence was obtained from a man between 60 and 75 years old who had been exposed to COVID-19. The sequencing sample was made of PBMCs or T cells enriched from blood (not recorded which). The rearrangement links TRBV6-4 to TRBJ2-2; 10 bases are a match to TRBD2. The CDR3 bases are TGTGCCAGCAGTGCTAGCGGGAGCACCGGGGAGCTGTTTTTT. This gives the protein CASSASGSTGELFF.